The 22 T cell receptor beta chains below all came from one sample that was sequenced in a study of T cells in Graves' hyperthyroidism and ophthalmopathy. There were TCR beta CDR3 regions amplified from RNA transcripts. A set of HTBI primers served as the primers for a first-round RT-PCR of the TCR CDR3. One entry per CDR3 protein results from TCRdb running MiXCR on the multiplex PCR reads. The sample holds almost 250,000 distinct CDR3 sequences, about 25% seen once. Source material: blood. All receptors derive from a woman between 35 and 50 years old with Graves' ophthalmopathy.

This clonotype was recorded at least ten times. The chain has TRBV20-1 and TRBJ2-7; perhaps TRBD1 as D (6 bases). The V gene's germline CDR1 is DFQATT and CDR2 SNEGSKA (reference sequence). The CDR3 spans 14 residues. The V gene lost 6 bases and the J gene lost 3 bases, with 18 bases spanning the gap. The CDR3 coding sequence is TGCAGTGCCCCGGTTAGGCCAGGGGACTACGAGCAGTACTTC. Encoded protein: CSAPVRPGDYEQYF.

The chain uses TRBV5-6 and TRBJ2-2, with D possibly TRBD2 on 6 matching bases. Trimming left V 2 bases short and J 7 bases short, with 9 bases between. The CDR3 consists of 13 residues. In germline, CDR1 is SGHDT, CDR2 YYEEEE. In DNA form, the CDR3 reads TGTGCCAGCAGCTTCGGGGGTGACGGGGAGCTGTTTTTT. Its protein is CASSFGGDGELFF.

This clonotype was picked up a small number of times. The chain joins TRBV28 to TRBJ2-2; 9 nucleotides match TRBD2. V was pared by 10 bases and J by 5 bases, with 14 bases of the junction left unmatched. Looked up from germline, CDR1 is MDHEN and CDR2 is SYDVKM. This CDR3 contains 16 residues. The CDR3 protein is CAITPPSGGWTGELFF. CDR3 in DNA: TGTGCCATCACCCCTCCAAGCGGGGGGTGGACCGGGGAGCTGTTTTTT.

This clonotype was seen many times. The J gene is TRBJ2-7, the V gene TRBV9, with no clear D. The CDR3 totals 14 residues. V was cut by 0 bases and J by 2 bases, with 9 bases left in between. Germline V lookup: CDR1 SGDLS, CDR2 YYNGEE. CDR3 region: CASSVGGLTYEQYF. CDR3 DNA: TGTGCCAGCAGCGTAGGAGGTCTGACCTACGAGCAGTACTTC.

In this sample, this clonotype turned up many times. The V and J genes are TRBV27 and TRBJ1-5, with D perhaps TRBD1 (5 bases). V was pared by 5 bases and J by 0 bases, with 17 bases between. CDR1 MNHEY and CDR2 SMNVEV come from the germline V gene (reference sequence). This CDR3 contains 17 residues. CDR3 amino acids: CASSKWPGDYSNQPQHF. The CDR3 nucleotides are TGTGCCAGCAGTAAATGGCCGGGGGACTATAGCAATCAGCCCCAGCATTTT.

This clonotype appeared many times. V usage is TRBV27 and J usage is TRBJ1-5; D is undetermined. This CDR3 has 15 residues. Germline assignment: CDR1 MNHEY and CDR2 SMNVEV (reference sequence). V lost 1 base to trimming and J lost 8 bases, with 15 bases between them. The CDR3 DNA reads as TGTGCCAGCAGTTTATTGCCCGGGCTTGGGGAGCCCCAGCATTTT. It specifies CASSLLPGLGEPQHF.

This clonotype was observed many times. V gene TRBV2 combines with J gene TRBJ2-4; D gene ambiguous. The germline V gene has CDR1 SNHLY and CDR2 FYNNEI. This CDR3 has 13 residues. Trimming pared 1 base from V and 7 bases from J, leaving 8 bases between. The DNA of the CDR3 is TGTGCCAGCAGTGAAGAGAAGATCAACATTCAGTACTTC. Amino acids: CASSEEKINIQYF.

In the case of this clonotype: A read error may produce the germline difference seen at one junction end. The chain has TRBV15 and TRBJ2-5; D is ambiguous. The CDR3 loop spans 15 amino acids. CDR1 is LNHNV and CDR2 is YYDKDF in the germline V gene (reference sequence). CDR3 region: CATSRLRTVKETQYF. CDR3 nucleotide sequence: TGTGCCACCAGCAGGCTTCGAACCGTAAAAGAGACACAGTACTTC. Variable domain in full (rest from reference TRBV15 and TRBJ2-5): DAMVIQNPRYQVTQFGKPVTLSCSQTLNHNVMYWYQQKSSQAPKLLFHYYDKDFNNEADTPDNFQSRRPNTSFCFLDIRSPGLGDTAMYLCATSRLRTVKETQYFGPGTRLLVL.

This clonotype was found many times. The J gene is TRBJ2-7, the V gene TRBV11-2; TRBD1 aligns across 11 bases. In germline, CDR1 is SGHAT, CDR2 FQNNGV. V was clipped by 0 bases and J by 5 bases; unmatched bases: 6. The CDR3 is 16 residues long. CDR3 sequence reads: CASSLERTGGFNEQYF. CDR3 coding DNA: TGTGCCAGCAGCTTAGAGCGGACAGGGGGCTTCAACGAGCAGTACTTC.

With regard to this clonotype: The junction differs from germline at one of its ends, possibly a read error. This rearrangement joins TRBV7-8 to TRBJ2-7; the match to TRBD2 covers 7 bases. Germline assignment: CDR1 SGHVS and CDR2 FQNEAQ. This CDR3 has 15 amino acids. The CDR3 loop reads CTSSFFEESGIGQYF. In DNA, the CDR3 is TGTACCAGCAGCTTCTTTGAGGAGAGCGGGATAGGGCAGTACTTC.

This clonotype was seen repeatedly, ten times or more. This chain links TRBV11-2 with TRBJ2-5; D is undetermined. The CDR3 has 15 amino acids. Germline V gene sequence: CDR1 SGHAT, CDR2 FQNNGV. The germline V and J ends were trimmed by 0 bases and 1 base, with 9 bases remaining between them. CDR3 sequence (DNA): TGTGCCAGCAGCTTAGAGGTGGGCCTCCAAGAGACCCAGTACTTC. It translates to CASSLEVGLQETQYF.

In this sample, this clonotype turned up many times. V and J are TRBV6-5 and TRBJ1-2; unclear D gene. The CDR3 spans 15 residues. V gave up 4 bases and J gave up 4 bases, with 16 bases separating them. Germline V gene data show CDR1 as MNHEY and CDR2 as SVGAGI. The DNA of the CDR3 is TGTGCCAGCAGTTCCCTTATAAGAGCAGCCTATGGCTACACCTTC. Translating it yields CASSSLIRAAYGYTF.

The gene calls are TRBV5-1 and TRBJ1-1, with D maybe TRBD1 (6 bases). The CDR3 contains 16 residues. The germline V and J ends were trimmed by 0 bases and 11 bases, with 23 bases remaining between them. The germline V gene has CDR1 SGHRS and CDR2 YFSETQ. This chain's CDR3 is CASSLAPETGLMWAFF. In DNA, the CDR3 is TGCGCCAGCAGCTTGGCGCCCGAGACAGGCCTTATGTGGGCTTTCTTT.

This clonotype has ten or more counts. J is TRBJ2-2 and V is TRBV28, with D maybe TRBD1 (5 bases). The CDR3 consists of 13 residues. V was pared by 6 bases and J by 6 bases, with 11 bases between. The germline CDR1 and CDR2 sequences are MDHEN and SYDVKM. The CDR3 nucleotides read TGTGCCAGCAGACCAGGGTCGGCCGGGGAGCTGTTTTTT. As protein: CASRPGSAGELFF.

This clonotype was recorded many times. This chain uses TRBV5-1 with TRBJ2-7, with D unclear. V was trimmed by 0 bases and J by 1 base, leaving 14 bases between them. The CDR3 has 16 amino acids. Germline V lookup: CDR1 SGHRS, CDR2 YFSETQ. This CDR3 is CASSLGYTVESYEQYF. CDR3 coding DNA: TGCGCCAGCAGCTTGGGGTACACAGTAGAATCCTACGAGCAGTACTTC.

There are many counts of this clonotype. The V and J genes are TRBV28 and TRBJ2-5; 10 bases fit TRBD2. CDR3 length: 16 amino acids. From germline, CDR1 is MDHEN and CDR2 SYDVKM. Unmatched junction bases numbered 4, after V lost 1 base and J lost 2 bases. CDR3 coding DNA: TGTGCCAGCAGTTTATCCGGACTAGCGGTTCAAGAGACCCAGTACTTC. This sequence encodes CASSLSGLAVQETQYF.

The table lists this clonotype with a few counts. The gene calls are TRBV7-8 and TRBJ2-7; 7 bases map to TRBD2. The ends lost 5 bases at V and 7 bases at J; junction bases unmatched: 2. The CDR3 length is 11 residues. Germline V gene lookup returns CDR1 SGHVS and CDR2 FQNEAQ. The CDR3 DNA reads TGTGCCAGCAGCCGGGAGGAAGAGCAGTACTTC. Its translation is CASSREEEQYF.

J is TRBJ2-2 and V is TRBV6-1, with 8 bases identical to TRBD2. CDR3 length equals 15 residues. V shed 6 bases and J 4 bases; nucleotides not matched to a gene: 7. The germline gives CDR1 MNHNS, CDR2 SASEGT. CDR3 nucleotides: TGTGCCAGCAGGCCGGGACTAGGGGGCACCGGGGAGCTGTTTTTT. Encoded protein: CASRPGLGGTGELFF.

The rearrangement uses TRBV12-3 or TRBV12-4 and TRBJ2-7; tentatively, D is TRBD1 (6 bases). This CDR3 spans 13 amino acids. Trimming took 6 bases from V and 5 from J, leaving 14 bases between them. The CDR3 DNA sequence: TGTGCCAGCAGGGCCAGTGGGGGCAACGAGCAGTACTTC. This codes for CASRASGGNEQYF.

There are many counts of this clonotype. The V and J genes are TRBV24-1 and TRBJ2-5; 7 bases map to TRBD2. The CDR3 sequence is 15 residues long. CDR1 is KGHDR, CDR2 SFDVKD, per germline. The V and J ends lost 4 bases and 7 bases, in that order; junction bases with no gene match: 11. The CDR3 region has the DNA TGTGCCACCAGTGAGATAGCGGGCCCTCCAGGGACCCAGTACTTC. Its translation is CATSEIAGPPGTQYF.

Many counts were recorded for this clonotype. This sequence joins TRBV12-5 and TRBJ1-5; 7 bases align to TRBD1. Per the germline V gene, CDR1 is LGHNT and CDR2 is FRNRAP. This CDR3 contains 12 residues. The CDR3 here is CAQTGAYQPQHF. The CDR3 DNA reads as TGTGCACAAACAGGGGCCTATCAGCCCCAGCATTTT.

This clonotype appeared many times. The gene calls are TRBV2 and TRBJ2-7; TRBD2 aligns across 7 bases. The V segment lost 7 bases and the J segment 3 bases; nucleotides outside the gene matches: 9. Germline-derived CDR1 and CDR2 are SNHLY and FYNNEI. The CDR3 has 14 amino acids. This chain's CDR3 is CASTSGLTGYEQYF. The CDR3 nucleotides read TGTGCCAGCACTAGCGGACTAACGGGCTACGAGCAGTACTTC.